The 4 T cell receptor beta chains below were found in one sample sequenced in a study of persistence of HIV-infected CD4 T cells. Cells were stimulated with overlapping HIV-1 Gag 15-mer peptides. Sorted nonresponding memory CD4+ T cells were CD40L-negative, CD69-negative, CD45RO-high. These receptors lack a known antigen. The libraries were made with immunoSEQ version 4 in survey mode. Clones were sequenced by immunoSEQ multiplex PCR, and TCRdb holds only the in-frame ones, with some missing. The sample records roughly 32,000 clones, roughly four fifths being singletons. The specimen was CD4+ T cells sorted from PBMCs after roughly 18-hour stimulation, collected from a patient who received antiretroviral therapy. These receptors originate from an adult woman with HIV who was CMV-seropositive.

The V and J genes are TRBV5-8 and TRBJ1-5; no definite D call. Trimming took 4 bases from V and 2 from J, leaving 16 bases between them. CDR1 is SGHTS and CDR2 is YDEGEE in the germline V gene. The CDR3 loop spans 16 amino acids. The CDR3 DNA reads TGTGCCAGCAGCCCAACCTGGGGTCAGGGCAATCAGCCCCAGCATTTT. Residues: CASSPTWGQGNQPQHF. Using reference TRBV5-8 and TRBJ1-5 for the parts outside the CDR3, the full variable domain is EAGVTQSPTHLIKTRGQQATLRCSPISGHTSVYWYQQALGLGLQFLLWYDEGEERNRGNFPPRFSGRQFPNYSSELNVNALELEDSALYLCASSPTWGQGNQPQHFGDGTRLSIL.

The V and J genes are TRBV5-8 and TRBJ1-1, with D unclear. Trimming took off 1 base at V and 0 bases at J, with 7 bases between the two ends. In germline, CDR1 is SGHTS, CDR2 YDEGEE. The CDR3 extends over 14 amino acids. The CDR3 loop reads CASSLPGLNTEAFF. DNA for the CDR3: TGTGCCAGCAGCTTGCCGGGCCTGAACACTGAAGCTTTCTTT.

CDR3: CASSLWYEGMDGYTF. The CDR3 DNA reads as TGTGCCAGCAGCTTATGGTACGAGGGTATGGATGGCTACACCTTC. The chain combines TRBV7-2 with TRBJ1-2; no clear D gene. The CDR3 is 15 residues long. Trimming removed 2 bases from V and 6 bases from J, with 16 bases in between. The germline gives CDR1 SGHTA, CDR2 FQGNSA.

This chain links TRBV29-1 with TRBJ2-1; 13 bases are a match to TRBD2. CDR1 is SQVTM and CDR2 is ANQGSEA in the germline V gene. With 6 bases clipped from V and 7 bases from J, the junction kept 3 bases outside the gene matches. This CDR3 spans 13 amino acids. As DNA, the CDR3 is TGCAGCGTAACTAGCGGGGGGGGGAATGAGCAGTTCTTC. Translation gives CSVTSGGGNEQFF.